Below are 6 T cell receptor beta chains sequenced from a single sample in a study of CD8 T cells in ankylosing spondylitis. TCRdb recomputed calls from the 5' RACE reads with MiXCR, one row per CDR3 protein. Of about 840,000 distinct CDR3 sequences listed, about 12% were seen once; the top ten hold roughly 0.51%. Their antigens are not known. Study conclusions and caveats: For ankylosing spondylitis blood, a TCR beta motif of fewer than 10 highly homologous variants appeared characteristic.

Source material: blood, either unsorted or a sorted T cell fraction (not recorded which). The source of these receptors is a male donor with ankylosing spondylitis.

The chain uses TRBV25-1 and TRBJ2-1; weak D call: TRBD1 (6 bases). The germline gives CDR1 MGHDK, CDR2 SYGVNS. This CDR3 has 13 amino acids. V was shortened by 7 bases and J by 5 bases, with 12 bases between the two germline ends. This CDR3 is CASNPDRHNEQFF. In DNA form, the CDR3 reads TGTGCCAGCAATCCAGACAGGCACAATGAGCAGTTCTTC.

The chain recombines TRBV5-5 with TRBJ2-1; 13 bases are a match to TRBD2. Germline V CDR1 and CDR2: SGHKS, YYEKEE (reference sequence). V shed 4 bases and J 8 bases; nucleotides not matched to a gene: 9. This CDR3 spans 16 amino acids. CDR3 region: CASSIRLAGGLDEQFF. As DNA, the CDR3 is TGTGCCAGCAGCATCAGACTAGCGGGAGGATTAGATGAGCAGTTCTTC. The full variable domain, in which reference TRBV5-5 and TRBJ2-1 provide the parts outside the CDR3, is DAGVTQSPTHLIKTRGQQVTLRCSPISGHKSVSWYQQVLGQGPQFIFQYYEKEERGRGNFPDRFSARQFPNYSSELNVNALLLGDSALYLCASSIRLAGGLDEQFFGPGTRLTVL.

This chain connects TRBV20-1 to TRBJ2-2; 7 bases align to TRBD2. The length of the CDR3 is 15 residues. CDR1 and CDR2 from the germline V gene are DFQATT and SNEGSKA (reference sequence). J gave up 3 bases and V 2 bases, and 6 bases lay outside the gene matches. The CDR3 loop reads CSARSGKGYTGELFF. CDR3 in DNA: TGCAGTGCTAGAAGCGGGAAAGGGTACACCGGGGAGCTGTTTTTT.

This clonotype came up a few times. The rearrangement uses TRBV14 and TRBJ2-5; 7 bases are shared with TRBD2. CDR1 and CDR2 from the germline V gene are SGHDN and FVKESK. The CDR3 spans 17 residues. J gave up 5 bases and V 0 bases, and 12 bases lay outside the gene matches. The CDR3 region has the DNA TGTGCCAGCAGCCAAGAGGGGAGGAGCGGGGTAATGGAGACCCAGTACTTC. Amino acid sequence: CASSQEGRSGVMETQYF.

The chain carries TRBV4-1 and TRBJ2-4; 7 bases align to TRBD2. Germline assignment: CDR1 MGHRA and CDR2 YSYEKL. This CDR3 is 20 amino acids long. The ends lost 0 bases at V and 2 bases at J; junction bases unmatched: 16. The CDR3 nucleotides read TGCGCCAGCAGCCAAGACGTAGGAAACAGGCGGCGGGGGTCCAAAAACATTCAGTACTTC. It encodes CASSQDVGNRRRGSKNIQYF.

This clonotype was seen a handful of times. This chain links TRBV7-2 with TRBJ2-1; 9 positions match TRBD2. The CDR3 loop spans 18 amino acids. CDR1 and CDR2 (germline): SGHTA, FQGNSA. V shed 6 bases, J shed 2 bases, and the junction held 14 bases outside the gene matches. The CDR3 sequence is CASSFSGKGLATYNEQFF. In nucleotides, the CDR3 is TGTGCCAGCAGTTTTAGCGGTAAGGGACTAGCTACCTACAATGAGCAGTTCTTC.